Described below is a single T cell receptor (beta chain) sequence and its context. Trimming removed 3 bases at V and 2 bases at J, with 14 bases between. CDR1 SEHNR and CDR2 FQNEAQ come from the germline V gene (reference sequence). This CDR3 has 15 amino acids. The data are from a study of OX40 agonist ivuxolimab in advanced cancers. Blood sampling was done at baseline, cycle 4 day 1, and cycle 7 day 1. The assay was immunoSEQ multiplex PCR, and TCRdb's table has in-frame clones only and misses some. This table holds some 65,000 clones, about nine tenths found once. The V gene is TRBV7-9, the J gene TRBJ2-7; D is unclear. This clonotype originated in an adult with an advanced solid tumor such as melanoma, head and neck, liver or kidney cancer. The source material was CD4+ or CD8+ T cells sorted from blood, sampled in a trial of the OX40 agonist ivuxolimab. For the CDR3, the DNA is TGTGCCAGCAGCTTGGTGACACTGCTAGCCTACGAGCAGTACTTC. It codes for CASSLVTLLAYEQYF.